Presented here are 16 T cell receptor beta chains from one specimen sequenced in a study of beta chain features in type 1 diabetes. Sequenced material consisted of expressed TCRB transcripts (all of the isolated RNA was reverse transcribed). Clones were sequenced by immunoSEQ multiplex PCR, and TCRdb holds only the in-frame ones, with some missing. Of about 220,000 clones listed, 9.5% to 13% are singletons. The specimen was central memory CD4+ T cells from blood. These receptors originate from a man between 18 and 35 years old in good health.

This clone was seen more than once but under ten times. The chain recombines TRBV5-1 with TRBJ1-1, with 8 bases lining up with TRBD1. CDR3 length equals 15 residues. The V gene's germline CDR1 is SGHRS and CDR2 YFSETQ. With V trimmed by 4 bases and J by 4 bases, 9 bases remained unmatched. The CDR3 DNA reads as TGCGCCAGCAGCGGGAGACCAGGGGGCAGCACTGAAGCTTTCTTT. The encoded protein is CASSGRPGGSTEAFF.

Points on this clone: A read error is likely here: a far larger clone is one base away. The J gene is TRBJ2-1, the V gene TRBV30; 8 positions match TRBD1. The CDR3 length is 16 residues. Germline CDR1 is GTSNPN and CDR2 is SVGIG (reference sequence). CDR3 residues: CALSNEDRGYYNEQFF. For the CDR3, the DNA is TGTGCCTTGAGTAACGAAGACAGGGGTTACTACAATGAGCAGTTCTTC.

The chain uses TRBV5-1 and TRBJ2-7; the D is unclear. Germline V gene lookup returns CDR1 SGHRS and CDR2 YFSETQ. V was cut by 2 bases and J by 0 bases, with 9 bases left in between. The CDR3 sequence is 14 residues long. CDR3 sequence: CASSLVSVSYEQYF. The CDR3 region has the DNA TGCGCCAGCAGCTTAGTTTCAGTCTCCTACGAGCAGTACTTC.

This clone has only a few counts. The V call is TRBV7-6, the J call TRBJ1-4, with TRBD1 as a possible D gene (6 bases). Germline CDR1 is SGHVS and CDR2 is FNYEAQ. The CDR3 extends over 14 amino acids. V was cut by 5 bases and J by 8 bases, with 15 bases left in between. CDR3 residues: CASSLGTMGEKLFF. The CDR3 region has the DNA TGTGCCAGCAGCCTCGGGACAATGGGCGAAAAACTGTTTTTT.

This clone occurred a few times. V usage is TRBV12-1 and J usage is TRBJ2-1; the listed D gene, TRBD2, was not tested against the DNA. TRBV12-1 is tagged as a pseudogene. This CDR3 region has 13 residues. The DNA of the CDR3 is TGTGCCAGCAGCGAACTAGTCTGTGGCGAGCAGTTCTTC. Translated, it gives CASSELVCGEQFF.

The genes are TRBV7-3 and TRBJ2-2, with D perhaps TRBD2 (6 bases). V lost 2 bases to trimming and J lost 2 bases, with 12 bases between them. This CDR3 region has 16 residues. Looked up from germline, CDR1 is SGHTA and CDR2 is FQGTGA. The CDR3 DNA is TGTGCCAGCAGCTTATCGGATAGCGGAAACACCGGGGAGCTGTTTTTT. This translates into CASSLSDSGNTGELFF.

This clone has a handful of counts. The rearrangement joins TRBV5-4 to TRBJ2-5; unclear D gene. Trimming stripped 0 bases from V and 5 bases from J, with 8 bases between. This CDR3 has 13 residues. The V gene's germline CDR1 is SGHNT and CDR2 YYREEE (reference sequence). The CDR3 loop reads CASSLGGFETQYF. The CDR3 DNA sequence: TGTGCCAGCAGCTTGGGGGGTTTCGAGACCCAGTACTTC. Based on the CDR3 plus reference TRBV5-4 and TRBJ2-5, the full variable domain is ETGVTQSPTHLIKTRGQQVTLRCSSQSGHNTVSWYQQALGQGPQFIFQYYREEENGRGNFPPRFSGLQFPNYSSELNVNALELDDSALYLCASSLGGFETQYFGPGTRLLVL.

This clone was recorded many times. The chain is built from TRBV29-1 and TRBJ2-7; tentatively, D is TRBD1 (6 bases). CDR1 SQVTM and CDR2 ANQGSEA come from the germline V gene. The CDR3 length is 11 residues. The V gene lost 6 bases and the J gene lost 3 bases, with 9 bases spanning the gap. DNA of the CDR3: TGCAGCGTAAGGGGGAACTACGAGCAGTACTTC. The encoded protein is CSVRGNYEQYF.

The sample holds many counts of this clone. The gene calls are TRBV4-3 and TRBJ2-6, with D perhaps matching TRBD2 (6 bases). This CDR3 spans 16 amino acids. Trimming pared 0 bases from V and 1 base from J, leaving 7 bases between. Germline values: CDR1 LGHNA, CDR2 YSLEER. As DNA, the CDR3 is TGCGCCAGCAGCCAAGAACTAGCATCTGGGGCCAACGTCCTGACTTTC. Translating gives CASSQELASGANVLTF.

This clone was found a few times. V and J are TRBV30 and TRBJ2-1, with 13 bases matching TRBD2. Germline loops: CDR1 GTSNPN, CDR2 SVGIG (reference sequence). Trimming took 0 bases from V and 5 from J; bases not matched to a gene: 16. The CDR3 runs to 20 residues. The CDR3 is CAWSVRSWTSGRNGNNEQFF. In nucleotides, the CDR3 is TGTGCCTGGAGTGTACGAAGTTGGACTAGCGGGAGAAATGGCAACAATGAGCAGTTCTTC.

The chain combines TRBV5-1 with TRBJ2-1; TRBD2 is a possible D gene (5 bases). This CDR3 has 14 amino acids. The V gene's germline CDR1 is SGHRS and CDR2 YFSETQ. Trimming left V 6 bases short and J 4 bases short, with 14 bases between. The chain's CDR3 is CASIEPGGYNEQFF. CDR3 in DNA: TGCGCCAGCATCGAGCCAGGAGGTTACAATGAGCAGTTCTTC.

This clone was seen ten or more times. The chain links TRBV28 to TRBJ2-2, with 11 bases matching TRBD2. V gave up 5 bases and J gave up 4 bases; unmatched junction bases: 3. CDR3 length: 15 residues. Per germline, CDR1 MDHEN and CDR2 SYDVKM. As DNA, the CDR3 is TGTGCCAGCAGTCGTAGCGGGAGGGGCACCGGGGAGCTGTTTTTT. Protein product: CASSRSGRGTGELFF.

There are a few counts of this clone. The gene calls are TRBV7-2 and TRBJ1-2; D is unresolved. CDR1 is SGHTA and CDR2 is FQGNSA in the germline V gene. The length of the CDR3 is 13 residues. Deletions cut 1 base from V and 4 bases from J, with 7 bases between. The CDR3 DNA follows: TGTGCCAGCAGCTTAGGACGGCTCTATGGCTACACCTTC. Amino acid sequence: CASSLGRLYGYTF.

This clone has a handful of counts. This chain connects TRBV18 to TRBJ1-5, with a possible D match to TRBD1 (6 bases). CDR3 length: 15 amino acids. V was clipped by 0 bases and J by 4 bases, with 10 bases between them. Germline V lookup: CDR1 KGHSH, CDR2 LQKENI. Here the CDR3 reads CASSPPGQTNQPQHF. The CDR3 DNA follows: TGTGCCAGCTCACCACCCGGACAGACTAATCAGCCCCAGCATTTT.

The chain joins TRBV25-1 to TRBJ2-7, with 7 bases matching TRBD1. The end of the DNA is better explained by TRBJ2-5, so the J call may be wrong. Germline V gene sequence: CDR1 MGHDK, CDR2 SYGVNS. This CDR3 has 12 amino acids. The CDR3: CASSGQGATQYF. In nucleotides, the CDR3 is TGTGCCAGCAGTGGACAGGGAGCGACCCAGTACTTC.

This chain links TRBV5-8 with TRBJ2-5, with 8 positions matching TRBD1. Unmatched junction bases numbered 4, after V lost 4 bases and J lost 5 bases. Germline V gene data show CDR1 as SGHTS and CDR2 as YDEGEE. The CDR3 is 13 residues long. The CDR3 DNA reads as TGTGCCAGCAGCCCAAGACAGGGGGAGACCCAGTACTTC. Translated, it gives CASSPRQGETQYF.